The source of this TCR beta chain is a study of blood T cell repertoires in COVID-19. Original methodology: Reference gene primer amplification gave estimated nucleated cell counts. TCRdb keeps only in-frame clones here, not all; method: immunoSEQ multiplex PCR. Clonal size and the V and J genes are those of that table, whereas D and trimming came from the DNA. This table holds around 4,000 clones, approximately 90% found once. Germline V gene data show CDR1 as MNHEY and CDR2 as SMNVEV (reference sequence). Trimming removed 6 bases from V and 2 bases from J; junction bases left unmatched: 6. This CDR3 spans 15 amino acids.

The chain employs TRBV27 and TRBJ2-1, with 8 bases aligning to TRBD1. Sequences were obtained from peripheral blood. The TCR comes from a woman in her sixties or seventies with active COVID-19. CDR3 nucleotide sequence: TGTGCCAGCAGAAACGGACAGGGCACCTACAATGAGCAGTTCTTC. Protein sequence: CASRNGQGTYNEQFF.